The entry below describes one TCR beta chain. The data stem from a study of human T cells and chemical hapten exposure. Described time point: pre-sensitization, week 0. Indicated treatment: therapeutic diphenylcyclopropenone sensitization with weekly scalp DPC. Each patch-test visit's blood sample preceded patch application. Each CDR3 protein gets one entry after TCRdb re-called the RACE reads with MiXCR. The data show under 65,000 distinct CDR3 sequences, with around a tenth seen just once and 14% to 15% held by the top ten. The V gene lost 1 base and the J gene lost 5 bases, with 8 bases spanning the gap. The CDR3 sequence is 13 residues long. Germline CDR1 is SGHTA and CDR2 is FQGNSA.

The sample here was whole blood, taken in connection with sensitization to the hapten diphenylcyclopropenone (DPC). The chain recombines TRBV7-2 with TRBJ2-5, with D uncertain. This TCR came from a woman aged 40-49 years with alopecia areata. Some clones in this sample may be carry-over from other donors' samples. The CDR3 DNA reads TGTGCCAGCAGCTTAGGAGATGGGGAGACCCAGTACTTC. Residues: CASSLGDGETQYF.